The 10 T cell receptor beta chains presented below share a single source sample, sequenced in a study of blood T cell repertoires in COVID-19. Sequencing was performed with immunoSEQ multiplex PCR; in TCRdb, only in-frame clones are kept and a portion is missing. The sample includes fewer than 350,000 clones, about 90% of them seen just once. Sequenced input: peripheral blood. The receptors stem from a woman between 25 and 40 years old with COVID-19, enrolled during active disease.

This clone was counted a single time. The chain uses TRBV21-1 and TRBJ1-5; the D call TRBD1 from the table was never checked on the DNA. TRBV21-1 constitutes a pseudogene. The CDR3 is 15 amino acids. CDR3 DNA sequence: TGTGCCAGCAGCACTGGGGCCAGGGGGCCATGGGCCCAGCATTTT. It encodes CASSTGARGPWAQHF.

Notes on this clone: Other DNA variants within this sample encode the same CDR3. The chain combines TRBV27 with TRBJ1-2, with D uncertain. V was cut by 3 bases and J by 4 bases, with 12 bases left in between. This CDR3 region has 14 residues. Germline V gene lookup returns CDR1 MNHEY and CDR2 SMNVEV (reference sequence). This CDR3 is CASSLGGQPYGYTF. CDR3 sequence (DNA): TGTGCCAGCAGTTTGGGAGGGCAGCCCTATGGCTACACCTTC.

The chain is built from TRBV5-8 and TRBJ1-2, with D possibly TRBD1 on 5 matching bases. There are 13 residues in the CDR3. Germline values: CDR1 SGHTS, CDR2 YDEGEE. V was cut by 4 bases and J by 4 bases, with 11 bases left in between. For the CDR3, the DNA is TGTGCCAGCAGCAGGGGACTTACCTATGGCTACACCTTC. Protein product: CASSRGLTYGYTF.

The V gene is TRBV7-6, the J gene TRBJ1-1, with 7 nucleotides matching TRBD1. The CDR3 extends over 15 amino acids. Trimming at V came to 2 bases and at J to 2 bases, leaving 5 bases not matched to a gene. The germline CDR1 and CDR2 sequences are SGHVS and FNYEAQ. CDR3 region: CASSLTQGRNTEAFF. As DNA, the CDR3 is TGTGCCAGCAGCTTAACACAGGGGAGAAACACTGAAGCTTTCTTT.

The V and J genes are TRBV7-8 and TRBJ1-6, with D perhaps TRBD1 (5 bases). This CDR3 is built from 14 residues. CDR1 is SGHVS and CDR2 is FQNEAQ in the germline V gene. Between the trimmed V and J ends, which lost 5 bases and 8 bases, there was a span of 13 bases. CDR3 amino acids: CASSPGDGYSPLHF. DNA for the CDR3: TGTGCCAGCAGCCCGGGGGACGGCTATTCACCCCTCCACTTT.

The chain uses TRBV12-3 or TRBV12-4 and TRBJ2-2; D is possibly TRBD1 (5 bases). This CDR3 is 13 amino acids long. V was clipped by 1 base and J by 6 bases, with 6 bases between them. CDR3 bases: TGTGCCAGCAGTTTAGTGACAGCCGGGGAGCTGTTTTTT. This gives the protein CASSLVTAGELFF.

The chain has TRBV11-2 and TRBJ2-7; TRBD2 agrees at 7 bases. The trim removed 5 bases at V and 4 bases at J, leaving 8 bases unmatched. This CDR3 contains 14 residues. Germline-derived CDR1 and CDR2 are SGHAT and FQNNGV. The CDR3 here is CASSTGTGGYEQYF. The CDR3 DNA follows: TGTGCCAGCAGCACCGGGACCGGGGGGTACGAGCAGTACTTC.

The chain employs TRBV5-4 and TRBJ1-1, with D perhaps TRBD1 (6 bases). There are 16 residues in the CDR3. The V end lost 9 bases, the J end lost 4 bases, and 25 bases lay between the germline ends. CDR1 and CDR2 (germline): SGHNT, YYREEE (reference sequence). For the CDR3, the DNA is TGTGCCAAATTAAACAACAGGGATTCGCGTTCCACTGAAGCTTTCTTT. It encodes CAKLNNRDSRSTEAFF. The full variable domain, completed using reference TRBV5-4 and TRBJ1-1, is ETGVTQSPTHLIKTRGQQVTLRCSSQSGHNTVSWYQQALGQGPQFIFQYYREEENGRGNFPPRFSGLQFPNYSSELNVNALELDDSALYLCAKLNNRDSRSTEAFFGQGTRLTVV.

The genes are TRBV6-5 and TRBJ1-2, with D possibly matching TRBD1 (6 bases). CDR3 length equals 12 residues. Trimming took off 8 bases at V and 7 bases at J, with 14 bases between the two ends. Germline V gene sequence: CDR1 MNHEY, CDR2 SVGAGI. This CDR3 reads CASAGTSFGYTF. The CDR3 DNA reads as TGTGCCAGCGCCGGGACATCATTTGGCTACACCTTC.

The J gene is TRBJ1-2, the V gene TRBV10-3, with TRBD1 matching over 9 bases. The CDR3 totals 14 residues. The ends lost 10 bases at V and 2 bases at J; junction bases unmatched: 8. Looked up from germline, CDR1 is ENHRY and CDR2 is SYGVKD. DNA of the CDR3: TGTGCCACCGCGACAGGGGGTTGGAACTATGGCTACACCTTC. This codes for CATATGGWNYGYTF.